The 9 T cell receptor beta chains below all came from one sample that was sequenced in a study of blood T cell repertoires in COVID-19. The assay was immunoSEQ multiplex PCR, and TCRdb's table has in-frame clones only and misses some. The sample contains roughly 100,000 clones, 84% of which appear only once. The specimen sequenced was peripheral blood. These receptors all come from a human donor in a cohort sampled during active COVID-19.

The gene calls are TRBV7-3 and TRBJ1-5, with D possibly matching TRBD1 (5 bases). Germline lookup yields CDR1 SGHTA and CDR2 FQGTGA. This CDR3 comprises 19 residues. V was pared by 5 bases and J by 0 bases, with 23 bases between. CDR3 DNA sequence: TGTGCCAGCAGCGCCGAAGGGACTCACTCCCCGGTTAGCAATCAGCCCCAGCATTTT. Translated, it gives CASSAEGTHSPVSNQPQHF. Variable domain in full (rest from reference TRBV7-3 and TRBJ1-5): GAGVSQTPSNKVTEKGKYVELRCDPISGHTALYWYRQSLGQGPEFLIYFQGTGAADDSGLPNDRFFAVRPEGSVSTLKIQRTERGDSAVYLCASSAEGTHSPVSNQPQHFGDGTRLSIL.

The V gene is TRBV27, the J gene TRBJ2-2; no clear D gene. V shed 6 bases and J shed 6 bases, with 23 bases lying between them. Germline CDR1 is MNHEY and CDR2 is SMNVEV (reference sequence). The CDR3 has 17 amino acids. This chain's CDR3 is CASSPPRGYQSPGELFF. In nucleotides, the CDR3 is TGTGCCAGCAGCCCCCCTCGCGGATACCAAAGCCCCGGGGAGCTGTTTTTT.

The rearrangement uses TRBV4-1 and TRBJ1-2, with 8 bases identical to TRBD1. V trimming: 6 bases; J trimming: 5 bases; junction bases outside the gene matches: 5. Per the germline V gene, CDR1 is MGHRA and CDR2 is YSYEKL. This CDR3 comprises 13 residues. CDR3 amino acids: CASRGTGNYGYTF. CDR3 nucleotide sequence: TGCGCCAGCAGGGGGACAGGCAATTATGGCTACACCTTC.

This clone has just one count. The chain employs TRBV24-1 and TRBJ2-7, with 11 positions matching TRBD1. CDR3 length: 15 amino acids. J lost 6 bases, V lost 3 bases, and 6 bases had no gene match. Germline V gives CDR1 KGHDR, CDR2 SFDVKD. Written as DNA, the CDR3 is TGTGCCACCAGTGATAACGGACAGGGGGCCCGCGAGCAGTACTTC. Protein: CATSDNGQGAREQYF.

This clone occurred a few times. The chain carries TRBV18 and TRBJ1-5, with D unclear. The V and J ends lost 1 base and 4 bases respectively, with 8 bases between them. CDR1 KGHSH and CDR2 LQKENI come from the germline V gene. CDR3 length: 14 amino acids. CDR3 nucleotides: TGTGCCAGCTCACCACAGCGGGCAAATCAGCCCCAGCATTTT. Translation: CASSPQRANQPQHF.

This sequence joins TRBV18 and TRBJ1-2, with TRBD1 identical over 7 bases. Germline V gives CDR1 KGHSH, CDR2 LQKENI. Trimming cost V 2 bases and J 6 bases; bases outside gene matches: 6. The CDR3 contains 14 residues. The CDR3 bases are TGTGCCAGCTCACCAAACCGACAGGGCCATGGCTACACCTTC. This encodes CASSPNRQGHGYTF.

The V gene is TRBV7-8, the J gene TRBJ2-5, with 12 positions matching TRBD2. CDR1 is SGHVS and CDR2 is FQNEAQ in the germline V gene. CDR3 length equals 16 residues. The trim removed 0 bases at V and 5 bases at J, leaving 4 bases unmatched. The CDR3 loop is CASSLAGGTSGETQYF. Here the CDR3 DNA reads TGTGCCAGCAGCTTAGCTGGTGGGACTAGCGGGGAGACCCAGTACTTC.

J is TRBJ2-3 and V is TRBV5-4; TRBD2 might be the D (6 bases). V lost 6 bases and J 2 bases, leaving 22 bases between the germline ends. The CDR3 runs to 17 residues. Germline CDR1 is SGHNT and CDR2 is YYREEE (reference sequence). The DNA for the CDR3 is TGTGCCAGCACCATCTTGGAGGGGATGGAAGCCACAGATACGCAGTATTTT. It yields the protein CASTILEGMEATDTQYF.

The rearrangement joins TRBV5-1 to TRBJ1-1; possibly TRBD1 for D (6 bases). Germline V gives CDR1 SGHRS, CDR2 YFSETQ. The length of the CDR3 is 16 residues. The V and J ends lost 6 bases and 0 bases respectively, with 18 bases between them. Here the CDR3 reads CASNKDSGFMNTEAFF. CDR3 nucleotides: TGCGCCAGCAACAAGGACAGTGGTTTCATGAACACTGAAGCTTTCTTT.